The 22 T cell receptor beta chains presented below share a single source sample, sequenced in a study of response to subunit inactivated influenza vaccine. TCRdb used MiXCR to reprocess the RT-PCR reads, holding one entry per CDR3 protein. The table lists over 800,000 distinct CDR3 sequences, roughly 20% of them singletons. The specimen was PBMCs from blood, collected more than 4 days after vaccination. Receptor source: a man aged 45-65 years who received an inactivated influenza vaccine.

V and J are TRBV28 and TRBJ2-5; tentative D call: TRBD2 (6 bases). The CDR3 covers 14 residues. From germline, CDR1 is MDHEN and CDR2 SYDVKM. Trimming cost V 5 bases and J 5 bases, with 15 bases left between them. CDR3 sequence reads: CASSRPEGTETQYF. CDR3 DNA sequence: TGTGCCAGCAGTCGGCCGGAGGGAACCGAGACCCAGTACTTC.

This clonotype was seen many times. The gene calls are TRBV20-1 and TRBJ2-7, with D unclear. The CDR3 runs 13 residues. Trimming removed 0 bases at V and 3 bases at J, with 9 bases between. CDR1 is DFQATT and CDR2 is SNEGSKA in the germline V gene (reference sequence). DNA for the CDR3: TGCAGTGCTAGAGATATCTATAGCTACGAGCAGTACTTC. Its protein is CSARDIYSYEQYF.

Worth noting for this clonotype: The conserved closing phenylalanine or tryptophan is absent in this CDR3, likely reflecting a read error. The genes are TRBV6-5 and TRBJ1-6, with D uncertain. The CDR3 runs to 14 residues. Germline CDR1 and CDR2: MNHEY and SVGAGI. The V and J ends lost 4 bases and 9 bases respectively, with 13 bases between them. CDR3 nucleotide sequence: TGTGCCAGCAGTTCGGACGGTTATCTTTCACCCCTCCACATT. Its protein product is CASSSDGYLSPLHI.

This clonotype was recorded many times. The chain recombines TRBV15 with TRBJ1-2, with D maybe TRBD1 (5 bases). V lost 1 base and J 4 bases, leaving 13 bases between the germline ends. CDR3 size: 15 residues. Looked up from germline, CDR1 is LNHNV and CDR2 is YYDKDF (reference sequence). The CDR3: CATSRAISTGYGYTF. CDR3 bases: TGTGCCACCAGCAGAGCCATCTCCACAGGCTATGGCTACACCTTC.

This clonotype was seen a handful of times. The chain combines TRBV6-6 with TRBJ2-3; D gene ambiguous. CDR3 length: 12 amino acids. The V end was cut by 2 bases, the J end by 10 bases, with 10 bases between. Germline V gene data show CDR1 as MNHNY and CDR2 as SVGAGI (reference sequence). The CDR3, as DNA: TGTGCCAGCAGTTACCCATTCGATGCGCAGTATTTT. Amino acid sequence: CASSYPFDAQYF.

The chain employs TRBV15 and TRBJ2-5; D perhaps matches TRBD1 (6 bases). The CDR3 consists of 15 residues. The germline V gene has CDR1 LNHNV and CDR2 YYDKDF (reference sequence). V lost 7 bases and J 1 base, leaving 16 bases between the germline ends. The CDR3 DNA reads TGTGCCACCAAAAAGCAGACAGGAGCCCAAGAGACCCAGTACTTC. It is translated as CATKKQTGAQETQYF.

The chain joins TRBV10-3 to TRBJ2-7; 7 bases match TRBD1. The CDR3 runs 15 residues. Germline lookup yields CDR1 ENHRY and CDR2 SYGVKD. V lost 1 base and J lost 9; bases outside the gene matches: 12. The CDR3 DNA reads TGTGCCATCAGTGAGTTGACGGCCCAGGGGGAATGGCAGTACTTC. Protein sequence: CAISELTAQGEWQYF.

The chain uses TRBV6-1 and TRBJ2-4; D is unresolved. This CDR3 spans 13 amino acids. From germline, CDR1 is MNHNS and CDR2 SASEGT. Trimming took 4 bases from V and 0 from J, leaving 4 bases between them. The CDR3 DNA reads as TGTGCCAGCAGTGGGTCAGCCAAAAACATTCAGTACTTC. Its translation: CASSGSAKNIQYF.

J is TRBJ2-1 and V is TRBV19, with D unclear. The CDR3 has 14 residues. Germline loops: CDR1 LNHDA, CDR2 SQIVND (reference sequence). Trimming shortened V by 0 bases and J by 10 bases, and 13 bases separated the two germline ends. The CDR3 DNA reads TGTGCCAGTAGTATAGACTACTCCTCGGTAGAGCAGTTCTTC. This codes for CASSIDYSSVEQFF.

The CDR3 protein is CAWNAGGGIQYF. CDR3 nucleotides: TGTGCCTGGAATGCGGGAGGAGGCATTCAGTACTTC. J is TRBJ2-4 and V is TRBV30; 8 nucleotides match TRBD2. The junction had 5 bases not matched to a gene; V was cut back by 4 bases and J by 9 bases. The CDR3 extends over 12 amino acids. CDR1 and CDR2 (germline): GTSNPN, SVGIG (reference sequence).

The gene calls are TRBV27 and TRBJ2-5, with D unclear. Germline CDR1 MNHEY, CDR2 SMNVEV (reference sequence). The CDR3 loop spans 14 amino acids. Trimming removed 4 bases from V and 0 bases from J, with 9 bases in between. The CDR3 DNA is TGTGCCAGCAGTTCTTTTCCGTACCAAGAGACCCAGTACTTC. It codes for CASSSFPYQETQYF.

This clonotype was counted a few times. The rearrangement joins TRBV2 to TRBJ2-3, with 7 bases that match TRBD2. The CDR3 has 14 residues. With V trimmed by 7 bases and J by 6 bases, 10 bases remained unmatched. CDR1 and CDR2 (germline): SNHLY, FYNNEI. The CDR3 DNA reads as TGTGCCAGCACCGGATGGCGGGGGTCGGATACGCAGTATTTT. This gives the protein CASTGWRGSDTQYF.

The gene calls are TRBV20-1 and TRBJ2-7; D is ambiguous. The CDR3 sequence is 11 residues long. Germline lookup yields CDR1 DFQATT and CDR2 SNEGSKA (reference sequence). V was trimmed by 6 bases and J by 0 bases, leaving 6 bases between them. The CDR3 protein is CSAAVSYEQYF. DNA of the CDR3: TGCAGTGCGGCGGTCTCCTACGAGCAGTACTTC.

This clonotype was seen a handful of times. This rearrangement joins TRBV20-1 to TRBJ2-1; perhaps TRBD1 as D (6 bases). The V end lost 0 bases, the J end lost 6 bases, and 9 bases lay between the germline ends. This CDR3 is built from 13 residues. Germline V gene lookup returns CDR1 DFQATT and CDR2 SNEGSKA (reference sequence). The CDR3 region is CSARDSGVNEQFF. The CDR3 DNA reads as TGCAGTGCTAGAGATTCAGGGGTCAATGAGCAGTTCTTC.

This clonotype was counted at least ten times. The J gene is TRBJ2-1, the V gene TRBV2; 7 nucleotides align to TRBD2. Germline V lookup: CDR1 SNHLY, CDR2 FYNNEI. The CDR3 has 15 residues. V lost 2 bases to trimming and J lost 4 bases; unmatched junction nucleotides: 5. This CDR3 reads CASSELAAEYNEQFF. The CDR3 DNA is TGTGCCAGCAGTGAACTAGCGGCAGAGTACAATGAGCAGTTCTTC.

This clonotype was detected only a few times. The J gene is TRBJ2-2, the V gene TRBV7-9; TRBD1 matches at 9 bases. Germline V lookup: CDR1 SEHNR, CDR2 FQNEAQ (reference sequence). This CDR3 contains 15 residues. V was pared by 3 bases and J by 4 bases, with 3 bases of the junction left unmatched. The CDR3: CASSLGQGSTGELFF. The CDR3 region has the DNA TGTGCCAGCAGCTTGGGACAGGGAAGCACCGGGGAGCTGTTTTTT.

This clonotype was counted a few times. This sequence joins TRBV28 and TRBJ1-4, with D possibly TRBD1 on 5 matching bases. The germline gives CDR1 MDHEN, CDR2 SYDVKM. Trimming cost V 6 bases and J 8 bases, with 19 bases left between them. The CDR3 sequence is 15 residues long. CDR3 sequence (DNA): TGTGCCAGCAGCCCCTCCGGGAGCGGGGGAGAAAAACTGTTTTTT. Translated, it gives CASSPSGSGGEKLFF.

This clonotype was seen more than once but under ten times. The chain couples TRBV3-1 to TRBJ1-1, with D maybe TRBD1 (6 bases). Germline V gene sequence: CDR1 LGHDT, CDR2 YNNKEL (reference sequence). Trimming removed 7 bases at V and 1 base at J, with 25 bases between. The CDR3 spans 18 residues. The CDR3 region has the DNA TGTGCCAGCACCCCTTATTCGGGGGCAGGGTATACGAACACTGAAGCTTTCTTT. The encoded protein is CASTPYSGAGYTNTEAFF.

This clonotype was observed a handful of times. CDR3 in DNA: TGCGCCAGCAGTTCAGCGGGGACGACCTACAATGAGCAGTTCTTC. This encodes CASSSAGTTYNEQFF. V gene TRBV5-1 combines with J gene TRBJ2-1; 7 nucleotides line up with TRBD2. After removal of 5 bases from V and 2 bases from J, the junction contained 7 bases not matched to a gene. Germline V gives CDR1 SGHRS, CDR2 YFSETQ. The CDR3 has 15 residues. Complete variable domain (other parts from reference TRBV5-1 and TRBJ2-1): KAGVTQTPRYLIKTRGQQVTLSCSPISGHRSVSWYQQTPGQGLQFLFEYFSETQRNKGNFPGRFSGRQFSNSRSEMNVSTLELGDSALYLCASSSAGTTYNEQFFGPGTRLTVL.

This clonotype occurred a few times. The V and J genes are TRBV7-9 and TRBJ1-4; no reliable D call. Germline assignment: CDR1 SEHNR and CDR2 FQNEAQ (reference sequence). The CDR3 is 17 residues long. Trimming took off 0 bases at V and 0 bases at J, with 11 bases between the two ends. CDR3 region: CASSLAPIRATNEKLFF. CDR3 bases: TGTGCCAGCAGCTTAGCTCCGATAAGGGCAACTAATGAAAAACTGTTTTTT.

The V gene is TRBV28, the J gene TRBJ2-1; tentative D call: TRBD1 (5 bases). This CDR3 contains 13 residues. The germline V gene encodes CDR1 MDHEN and CDR2 SYDVKM. Trimming took off 3 bases at V and 8 bases at J, with 11 bases between the two ends. This chain's CDR3 is CASSLGQAYEQFF. DNA for the CDR3: TGTGCCAGCAGTTTGGGGCAGGCCTATGAGCAGTTCTTC. The whole variable domain, filled in from reference TRBV28 and TRBJ2-1, reads DVKVTQSSRYLVKRTGEKVFLECVQDMDHENMFWYRQDPGLGLRLIYFSYDVKMKEKGDIPEGYSVSREKKERFSLILESASTNQTSMYLCASSLGQAYEQFFGPGTRLTVL.

This clonotype has a handful of counts. V usage is TRBV7-2 and J usage is TRBJ2-3; possibly TRBD2 for D (5 bases). Germline assignment: CDR1 SGHTA and CDR2 FQGNSA. The length of the CDR3 is 13 residues. The V gene lost 5 bases and the J gene lost 4 bases, with 10 bases spanning the gap. As DNA, the CDR3 is TGTGCCAGCAGCCCCGGGAAGGCAGATACGCAGTATTTT. This gives the protein CASSPGKADTQYF.